This T cell receptor (beta chain) is drawn from a study of spatial heterogeneity in lung cancer. V shed 6 bases and J shed 9 bases, with 20 bases lying between them. Germline V gene data show CDR1 as WSHSY and CDR2 as SAAADI. There are 14 residues in the CDR3. This clonotype has more than one count but fewer than ten. Time point: sample taken at primary tumor resection. Whole RNA, which was extracted from tumor, nontumor lung tissue or frozen PBMC, was sequenced without any cell sorting. Samples came from some 71 TRACERx patients with untreated early-stage lung cancer. TCRdb processed the 5' RACE reads anew with MiXCR; each CDR3 protein has one entry. The data show approximately 40,000 distinct CDR3 sequences, 5.2% seen once.

This sequence joins TRBV10-2 and TRBJ2-5; D is unclear. This sequence originates from a female donor with early-stage non-small cell lung cancer. Sequencing was performed on PBMCs, taken at surgery. The CDR3 nucleotides are TGCGCCAGCAGGCCAAGTGTGGGGTCAATACCCCAGTACTTC. This gives the protein CASRPSVGSIPQYF.